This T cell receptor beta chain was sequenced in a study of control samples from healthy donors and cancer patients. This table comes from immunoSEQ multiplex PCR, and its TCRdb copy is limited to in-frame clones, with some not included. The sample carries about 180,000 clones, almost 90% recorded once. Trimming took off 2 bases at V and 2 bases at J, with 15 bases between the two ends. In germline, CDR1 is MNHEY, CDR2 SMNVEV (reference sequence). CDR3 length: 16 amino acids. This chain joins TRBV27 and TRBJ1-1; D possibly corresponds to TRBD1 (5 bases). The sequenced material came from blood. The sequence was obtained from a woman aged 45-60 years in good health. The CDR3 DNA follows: TGTGCCAGCAGTTTAGTGTCAGGGCGGGGAAACACTGAAGCTTTCTTT. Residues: CASSLVSGRGNTEAFF.